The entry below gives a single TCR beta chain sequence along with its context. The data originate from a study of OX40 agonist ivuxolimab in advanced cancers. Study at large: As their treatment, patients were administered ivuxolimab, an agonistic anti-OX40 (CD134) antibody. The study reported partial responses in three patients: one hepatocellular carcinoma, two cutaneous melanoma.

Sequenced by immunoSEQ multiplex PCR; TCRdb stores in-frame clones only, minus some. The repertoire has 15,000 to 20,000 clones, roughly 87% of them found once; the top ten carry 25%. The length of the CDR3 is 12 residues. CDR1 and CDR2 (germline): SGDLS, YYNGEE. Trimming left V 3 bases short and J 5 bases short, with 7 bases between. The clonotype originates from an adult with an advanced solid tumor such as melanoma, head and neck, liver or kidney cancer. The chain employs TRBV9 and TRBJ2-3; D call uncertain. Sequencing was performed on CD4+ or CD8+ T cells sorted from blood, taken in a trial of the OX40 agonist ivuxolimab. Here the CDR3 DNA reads TGTGCCAGCAGCGCCTTGGAAGATACGCAGTATTTT. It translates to CASSALEDTQYF.